This T cell receptor (beta chain) was documented in a study of cytomegalovirus exposure and HLA in healthy donors. Study outcomes and limitations: A later analysis appeared to link common viral pathogens to several of the most significant clusters.

13 Jbeta primers and 60 Vbeta primers were used for the PCR. Here immunoSEQ multiplex PCR was the method, and the copy in TCRdb shows in-frame clones only, minus some. This sample contains over 100,000 clones. As concerns this clone: Antigen specificity is unknown.

Germline V gene lookup returns CDR1 SGDLS and CDR2 YYNGEE. The CDR3 spans 13 residues. V dropped 3 bases and J dropped 3 bases, with 10 bases sitting between them. Sequencing was performed on PBMCs. The chain is built from TRBV9 and TRBJ2-7, with no clear D. The receptor's source is a woman between 40 and 55 years old in good health and CMV-seropositive. The CDR3 DNA sequence: TGTGCCAGCAGCGGCGGCCCCCTCTACGAGCAGTACTTC. Amino acids: CASSGGPLYEQYF. Filled out from reference TRBV9 and TRBJ2-7, the complete variable domain reads DSGVTQTPKHLITATGQRVTLRCSPRSGDLSVYWYQQSLDQGLQFLIQYYNGEERAKGNILERFSAQQFPDLHSELNLSSLELGDSALYFCASSGGPLYEQYFGPGTRLTVT.